This entry lists 18 T cell receptor beta chains sequenced from one sample in a study of blood T cell repertoires in COVID-19. Some clones are missing from TCRdb's copy, which holds only in-frame ones; the method was immunoSEQ multiplex PCR. Of 110,000 to 150,000 clones in the sample, 81% are singletons; the top ten hold around 8.5%. The specimen sequenced was peripheral blood. The receptor source for this set is a human donor in a cohort sampled during active COVID-19.

The rearrangement links TRBV28 to TRBJ2-7; TRBD1 matches at 12 bases. Trimming took 9 bases from V and 6 from J; bases not matched to a gene: 12. The CDR3 extends over 15 amino acids. From germline, CDR1 is MDHEN and CDR2 SYDVKM. The CDR3 nucleotides read TGTGCCAGTAAATTAAAACCGGGACAGGGGGCCGAGCAGTACTTC. This encodes CASKLKPGQGAEQYF.

The chain is built from TRBV6-5 and TRBJ1-4; D is unclear. This CDR3 region has 13 residues. V dropped 7 bases and J dropped 0 bases, with 6 bases sitting between them. Germline V gives CDR1 MNHEY, CDR2 SVGAGI. The CDR3 spells CASKTATNEKLFF. Written as DNA, the CDR3 is TGTGCCAGCAAGACTGCAACTAATGAAAAACTGTTTTTT.

The chain combines TRBV14 with TRBJ2-7; TRBD2 might be the D (5 bases). The V end lost 1 base, the J end lost 4 bases, and 11 bases lay between the germline ends. Germline V gene sequence: CDR1 SGHDN, CDR2 FVKESK. The CDR3 covers 14 residues. CDR3 in amino acids: CASSQGGYGYEQYF. Written as DNA, the CDR3 is TGTGCCAGCAGCCAAGGCGGGTACGGGTACGAGCAGTACTTC.

J is TRBJ2-7 and V is TRBV5-1, with 14 bases fitting TRBD2. The CDR3 is made up of 15 amino acids. From germline, CDR1 is SGHRS and CDR2 YFSETQ. V gave up 3 bases and J gave up 6 bases; unmatched junction bases: 5. CDR3 in amino acids: CASSWEGTSGSEQYF. The CDR3 DNA reads TGCGCCAGCAGCTGGGAAGGGACTAGCGGGAGCGAGCAGTACTTC. The full variable domain, completed using reference TRBV5-1 and TRBJ2-7, is KAGVTQTPRYLIKTRGQQVTLSCSPISGHRSVSWYQQTPGQGLQFLFEYFSETQRNKGNFPGRFSGRQFSNSRSEMNVSTLELGDSALYLCASSWEGTSGSEQYFGPGTRLTVT.

The rearrangement links TRBV4-1 to TRBJ1-1, with 7 bases aligning to TRBD1. V was pared by 4 bases and J by 4 bases, with 6 bases of the junction left unmatched. Germline V gene data show CDR1 as MGHRA and CDR2 as YSYEKL. This CDR3 region has 14 residues. CDR3 DNA: TGCGCCAGCAGCCTGGGACAGTGGACCACTGAAGCTTTCTTT. Amino acid sequence: CASSLGQWTTEAFF.

V and J are TRBV14 and TRBJ2-7, with TRBD2 matching over 7 bases. Germline CDR1 reads SGHDN; CDR2 reads FVKESK. The CDR3 covers 19 residues. V was clipped by 2 bases and J by 11 bases; unmatched bases: 27. CDR3 bases: TGTGCCAGCAGCCAACCCCATTTACCCGGTTATTCAGCGGGATCTCCCGAGTACTTC. This gives the protein CASSQPHLPGYSAGSPEYF.

The chain carries TRBV4-3 and TRBJ2-6, with D tentatively TRBD1 (5 bases). Between the trimmed V and J ends, which lost 3 bases and 0 bases, there was a span of 6 bases. From germline, CDR1 is LGHNA and CDR2 YSLEER. CDR3 length equals 15 residues. Here the CDR3 reads CASSHRDSGANVLTF. CDR3 bases: TGCGCCAGCAGCCACAGGGACTCTGGGGCCAACGTCCTGACTTTC.

V is TRBV5-1 and J is TRBJ2-7; 7 nucleotides line up with TRBD1. Germline trimming cut 4 bases from V and 3 bases from J; bases unmatched to any gene: 4. The germline V gene has CDR1 SGHRS and CDR2 YFSETQ. The length of the CDR3 is 13 residues. This CDR3 reads CASSGDSYYEQYF. The CDR3 nucleotides are TGCGCCAGCAGCGGGGACAGCTACTACGAGCAGTACTTC.

This chain uses TRBV3-1 (or the pseudogene TRBV3-2) with TRBJ2-7; weak D call: TRBD2 (6 bases). The CDR3 is 17 amino acids. The V end was cut by 0 bases, the J end by 2 bases, with 17 bases between. CDR1 is LGHDT and CDR2 is YNNKEL in the germline V gene (reference sequence). The DNA of the CDR3 is TGTGCCAGCAGCCAAGATGATCCCGGACTAAGTACCTACGAGCAGTACTTC. It codes for CASSQDDPGLSTYEQYF.

The CDR3 region has the DNA TGTGCCAGCTCACCACGGGACAGGGAAATCTTCTACGAGCAGTACTTC. Its protein product is CASSPRDREIFYEQYF. J is TRBJ2-7 and V is TRBV18; 9 bases map to TRBD1. The germline CDR1 and CDR2 sequences are KGHSH and LQKENI. This CDR3 comprises 16 residues. J gave up 3 bases and V 1 base, and 7 bases lay outside the gene matches.

The V and J genes are TRBV6-2 or TRBV6-3 and TRBJ2-1; 8 bases agree with TRBD2. With V trimmed by 3 bases and J by 3 bases, 10 bases remained unmatched. Germline V CDR1 and CDR2: MNHEY, SVGEGT. This CDR3 is built from 17 residues. The CDR3, as DNA: TGTGCCAGCAGTTATAGGCGAGGGACTAGTCGCTACAATGAGCAGTTCTTC. Amino acids: CASSYRRGTSRYNEQFF.

The V and J genes are TRBV28 and TRBJ1-6; TRBD1 might be the D (6 bases). V was cut by 7 bases and J by 11 bases, with 15 bases left in between. Germline-derived CDR1 and CDR2 are MDHEN and SYDVKM. The CDR3 loop spans 13 amino acids. CDR3: CASKSTGSAPLHF. For the CDR3, the DNA is TGTGCCAGCAAAAGTACAGGGAGCGCACCCCTCCACTTT.

The V gene is TRBV18, the J gene TRBJ2-7; 7 nucleotides line up with TRBD1. Germline trimming cut 3 bases from V and 1 base from J; bases unmatched to any gene: 9. CDR1 is KGHSH, CDR2 LQKENI, per germline. The CDR3 consists of 16 residues. CDR3 loop: CASSPLARGPSYEQYF. The DNA for the CDR3 is TGTGCCAGCTCACCTCTCGCGAGGGGGCCGTCCTACGAGCAGTACTTC.

The chain is built from TRBV4-3 and TRBJ2-1; TRBD2 agrees at 9 bases. With 0 bases clipped from V and 9 bases from J, the junction kept 3 bases outside the gene matches. This CDR3 is built from 14 residues. The germline V gene encodes CDR1 LGHNA and CDR2 YSLEER. This CDR3 reads CASSQDAGGSEQFF. Here the CDR3 DNA reads TGCGCCAGCAGCCAAGATGCGGGAGGGAGTGAGCAGTTCTTC.

The genes are TRBV4-2 and TRBJ2-7, with 8 bases fitting TRBD1. The V and J ends lost 2 bases and 3 bases, in that order; junction bases with no gene match: 15. CDR1 is LGHNA and CDR2 is YNFKEQ in the germline V gene. The CDR3 totals 18 residues. This CDR3 reads CASSQFGVGQGVSYEQYF. In nucleotides, the CDR3 is TGTGCCAGCAGCCAATTCGGGGTAGGACAGGGAGTCAGCTACGAGCAGTACTTC.

The chain recombines TRBV3-1 (or the pseudogene TRBV3-2) with TRBJ2-7; 10 nucleotides align to TRBD2. The CDR3 totals 15 residues. Trimming removed 1 base from V and 7 bases from J; junction bases left unmatched: 7. Germline lookup yields CDR1 LGHDT and CDR2 YNNKEL (reference sequence). CDR3: CASSQAGTSVPEQYF. CDR3 nucleotides: TGTGCCAGCAGCCAAGCGGGGACTAGCGTCCCTGAGCAGTACTTC.

In its sample, this clone was seen once. The chain uses TRBV5-6 and TRBJ2-7; D is uncertain. Deletions cut 2 bases from V and 1 base from J, with 7 bases between. Per germline, CDR1 SGHDT and CDR2 YYEEEE. The CDR3 has 13 residues. The CDR3 nucleotides are TGTGCCAGCAGCTTCTCCTCTTCCTACGAGCAGTACTTC. Amino acid sequence: CASSFSSSYEQYF.

As regards this clone: The same CDR3 can be traced to other DNA sequences in this sample. V usage is TRBV7-9 and J usage is TRBJ2-7, with 12 bases fitting TRBD2. The CDR3 runs to 15 residues. Germline CDR1 is SEHNR and CDR2 is FQNEAQ (reference sequence). The V segment lost 5 bases and the J segment 5 bases; nucleotides outside the gene matches: 7. The CDR3 loop reads CASSHRLAGVDEQYF. The DNA of the CDR3 is TGTGCCAGCAGCCATAGACTAGCGGGAGTGGACGAGCAGTACTTC.